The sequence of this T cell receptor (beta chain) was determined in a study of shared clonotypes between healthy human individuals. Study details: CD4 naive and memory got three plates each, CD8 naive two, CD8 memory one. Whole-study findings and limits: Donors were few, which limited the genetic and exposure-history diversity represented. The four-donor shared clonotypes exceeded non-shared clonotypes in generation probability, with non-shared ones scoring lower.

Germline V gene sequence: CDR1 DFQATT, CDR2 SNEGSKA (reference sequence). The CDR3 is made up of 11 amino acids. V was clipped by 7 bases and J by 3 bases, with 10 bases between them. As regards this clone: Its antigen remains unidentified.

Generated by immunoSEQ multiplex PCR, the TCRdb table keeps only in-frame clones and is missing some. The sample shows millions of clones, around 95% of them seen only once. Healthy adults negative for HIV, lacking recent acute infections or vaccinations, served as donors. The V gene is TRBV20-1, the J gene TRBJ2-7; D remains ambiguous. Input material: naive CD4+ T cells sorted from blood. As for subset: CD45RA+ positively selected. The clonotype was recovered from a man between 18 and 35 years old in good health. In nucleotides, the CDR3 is TGCAGTGTAGGATGGGGCTACGAGCAGTACTTC. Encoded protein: CSVGWGYEQYF.